The entry below gives a single T cell receptor beta chain sequence along with its context. V was trimmed by 3 bases and J by 6 bases, leaving 8 bases between them. CDR3 size: 13 residues. Germline V CDR1 and CDR2: LNHDA, SQIVND (reference sequence). This sample was included in a study of blood T cell repertoires in COVID-19. Study details: Acute and convalescent COVID-19 specimens originated in the United States, Italy and Spain. Sources were T cells, B-cell-depleted T cells, or PBMCs; the material itself was cDNA or gDNA.

How the authors handled the data: Reference gene primer amplification in the assay estimated nucleated cell counts. This table comes from immunoSEQ multiplex PCR, and its TCRdb copy is limited to in-frame clones, with some not included. V and J calls and clone size are copied from that table; D and trimming were computed from the DNA. This table holds 140,000 or so clones, 80% to 85% found once. The clonotype comes from a human donor in a cohort sampled during active COVID-19. The chain joins TRBV19 to TRBJ2-2; D call uncertain. The sequenced sample consisted of peripheral blood. CDR3 amino acids: CASSIFGSGELFF. CDR3 bases: TGTGCCAGTAGTATTTTCGGGTCCGGGGAGCTGTTTTTT.